The source of this T cell receptor (beta chain) is a study of T-cell reconstitution after alpha-beta-depleted transplantation in children. Study-wide points: Counts and diversity of T cells one year after transplant came mostly from newly produced T cells. As was reported, about two months after transplant, alpha-beta T cells came from several hundred expanded graft clones. Surviving recipient T cells and intrathymic progenitors accounted for some patients' high TCRbeta diversity at day 60.

A library of TCRbeta sequences, prepared with unique molecular identifiers, was generated. TCRdb reprocessed the PCR reads with MiXCR, giving one entry per CDR3 protein. The sample holds fewer than 450,000 distinct CDR3 sequences, around 15% seen once. Germline V gene lookup returns CDR1 SGHRS and CDR2 YFSETQ. The CDR3 contains 14 residues. V dropped 0 bases and J dropped 1 base, with 8 bases sitting between them. Concerning this clonotype: Its specificity is unknown.

The origin of this receptor is a male patient aged 2 to 10 who had a stem cell transplant for acute lymphoblastic leukemia, so the T cells may come from the graft donor. The input for sequencing was PBMCs, mostly from graft donor cells, taken 360 days after TCRalphabeta/CD19-depleted stem cell transplant. The V call is TRBV5-1, the J call TRBJ2-7; maybe TRBD2 (5 bases). The CDR3 protein is CASSLAGKSYEQYF. The CDR3 coding sequence is TGCGCCAGCAGCTTGGCCGGGAAGTCCTACGAGCAGTACTTC. The variable domain in full, completed from reference TRBV5-1 and TRBJ2-7, reads KAGVTQTPRYLIKTRGQQVTLSCSPISGHRSVSWYQQTPGQGLQFLFEYFSETQRNKGNFPGRFSGRQFSNSRSEMNVSTLELGDSALYLCASSLAGKSYEQYFGPGTRLTVT.